Included here is one T cell receptor beta chain sequence, with context. Stated treatment: oral pan-JAK inhibitor, 5-10 mg twice daily. This entry comes from a study of CD8+ T cells in alopecia areata. Germline V lookup: CDR1 MNHNY, CDR2 SVGAGI (reference sequence). With 6 bases clipped from V and 8 bases from J, the junction kept 14 bases outside the gene matches. This CDR3 has 16 amino acids. Extracted from the samples, RNA was reverse transcribed into cDNA to serve as the sequencing template. The repertoire was sequenced with immunoSEQ multiplex PCR; TCRdb's copy has only in-frame clones and lacks some. The sample gives over 200,000 clones, around 66% of which show up once; more than 3.5% is in the top ten.

The V call is TRBV6-6, the J call TRBJ1-4, with TRBD1 matching 8 bases. This specimen was CD4+ T cells sorted from blood, taken at week 4, from a patient treated with tofacitinib. The TCR sequence derives from a human donor with alopecia areata. The CDR3 loop is CASSLQGTGNEEKLFF. The CDR3 region has the DNA TGTGCCAGCAGCCTACAGGGGACAGGAAATGAGGAAAAACTGTTTTTT.